One T cell receptor (beta chain) is described in this entry. What it binds is unknown. The data were obtained in a study of vaccination effects on CD4 cells after COVID-19. Study as a whole: It was a median of 72 days after the second dose that post-vaccine samples were obtained. Notes on the study in general: Vaccine-induced clones in healthy vaccinees cross-reacted with common cold coronaviruses in only 1 of 255 cases.

Viral peptide pools were used in the ViraFEST assay to expand antigen-specific CD4+ T cells, and sequencing came afterward. When around 10 days of culture had elapsed, CD4+ T cells were isolated. BNT162b2 vaccine or mRNA-1273 vaccine was given to participants in two doses. Vaccine recipients, nucleocapsid antibody negative, had no prior SARS-CoV-2 infection. The culture medium for 1.5 million to 2.5 million PBMC per well included roughly 10 IU/ml IL-2 and around 9.9 ug/ml peptides. This table comes from immunoSEQ multiplex PCR, and its TCRdb copy is limited to in-frame clones, with some not included. The table lists over 50,000 clones, 60% to 75% of them singletons. The CDR3 has 15 residues. V lost 3 bases to trimming and J lost 4 bases, with 15 bases between them. Germline V gene data show CDR1 as MNHNS and CDR2 as SASEGT.

Sequences were derived from CD4+ T cells from PBMCs cultured with HCoV-229E spike peptides, sampled after COVID-19 vaccination. This TCR derives from a human donor who received a COVID-19 vaccine. V gene TRBV6-1 combines with J gene TRBJ1-2; D is ambiguous. For the CDR3, the DNA is TGTGCCAGCAGTGAGGCTCGTCAGGCCAGCTATGGCTACACCTTC. Translated: CASSEARQASYGYTF.